This TCR beta chain was retrieved from a study of control samples from healthy donors and cancer patients. Generated by immunoSEQ multiplex PCR, the TCRdb table keeps only in-frame clones and is missing some. Here the sample spans more than 50,000 clones, 88% being singletons. Looked up from germline, CDR1 is KGHSH and CDR2 is LQKENI. The CDR3 is 12 residues long. Deletions cut 5 bases from V and 2 bases from J, with 6 bases between. This rearrangement joins TRBV18 to TRBJ2-5; D unresolved. This sequence was found in a man aged 50 to 59 in good health. Sample: blood. The CDR3 bases are TGTGCCAGCTCAGCACAGCAAGAGACCCAGTACTTC. Protein sequence: CASSAQQETQYF.